The count of the clone carrying this TCR beta chain is one. Its antigen is not identified. The data stem from a study of siplizumab effects on memory and regulatory T cells. Study-wide points: Only a minority of proliferating CD4+ or CD8+ clones had an assignable naive or memory phenotype, with roughly 80-96% lacking one. Suppressive function of proliferating Tregs from siplizumab cultures was not confirmed. In unstimulated cells, naive T cells appeared more diverse than memory T cells and seemed major alloresponse contributors.

Sequencing was performed with immunoSEQ multiplex PCR; in TCRdb, only in-frame clones are kept and a portion is missing. The table shows under 95,000 clones, with roughly 94% occurring only once. V shed 1 base, J shed 7 bases, and the junction held 9 bases outside the gene matches. The CDR3 sequence is 16 residues long. From germline, CDR1 is LGHNA and CDR2 YSLEER. Sequenced sample: non-Treg CD4+ T cells sorted from blood. V usage is TRBV4-3 and J usage is TRBJ2-3, with 9 bases that match TRBD2. The TCR comes from a human donor in good health. The CDR3, as DNA: TGCGCCAGCAGCCAAGCGCCTAGCGGGACAACTAATACGCAGTATTTT. Its translation is CASSQAPSGTTNTQYF.